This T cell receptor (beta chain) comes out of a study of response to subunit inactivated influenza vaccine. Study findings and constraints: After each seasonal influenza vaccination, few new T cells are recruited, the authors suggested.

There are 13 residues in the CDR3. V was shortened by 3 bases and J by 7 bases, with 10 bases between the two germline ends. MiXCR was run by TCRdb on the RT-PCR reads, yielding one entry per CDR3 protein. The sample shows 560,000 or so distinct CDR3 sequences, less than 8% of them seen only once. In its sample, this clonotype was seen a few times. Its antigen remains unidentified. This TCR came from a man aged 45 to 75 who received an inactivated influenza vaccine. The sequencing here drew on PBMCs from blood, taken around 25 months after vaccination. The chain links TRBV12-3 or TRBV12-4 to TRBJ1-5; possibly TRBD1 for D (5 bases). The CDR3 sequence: CASSFTGSQPQHF. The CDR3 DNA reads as TGTGCCAGCAGTTTTACAGGAAGCCAGCCCCAGCATTTT.